This T cell receptor (beta chain) was identified during a study of identical twins. Germline V gene sequence: CDR1 LGHNA, CDR2 YNFKEQ. This CDR3 is 15 amino acids long. Between the trimmed V and J ends, which lost 0 bases and 3 bases, there was a span of 12 bases. It was template switching that added a universal primer site, and there were unique molecular identifiers on the cDNA. MiXCR, run by TCRdb on the 5' RACE reads, gives a single entry per CDR3 protein. The table shows about 240,000 distinct CDR3 sequences, with roughly 12% occurring only once. This sample also appeared in a second study, on yellow fever vaccine responses in identical twins.

The chain links TRBV4-2 to TRBJ2-7; D might be TRBD1 or TRBD2, each matching 7 bases. The source material was memory (CD45RO+) T cells sorted from blood. This receptor was taken from a woman under 30 in good health. The CDR3 loop is CASSQDAGGGYEQYF. DNA for the CDR3: TGTGCCAGCAGCCAAGATGCAGGGGGGGGCTACGAGCAGTACTTC.